The 3 T cell receptor beta chains below come from one sample, sequenced in a study of T cell responses to AZD1222 COVID-19 vaccine. The repertoire was sequenced with immunoSEQ multiplex PCR; TCRdb's copy has only in-frame clones and lacks some. The sample carries 100,000 to 150,000 clones, 90% recorded once. The material was peripheral blood, obtained on day 0 of AZD1222 vaccination. These receptors were collected from an adult in good health.

The genes are TRBV19 and TRBJ1-3; D remains unclear. The germline gives CDR1 LNHDA, CDR2 SQIVND (reference sequence). V lost 8 bases, J lost 4 bases, and 9 bases lay in between. This CDR3 region has 12 residues. The CDR3 here is CASEQRGNTIYF. Here the CDR3 DNA reads TGTGCCAGTGAACAGCGGGGAAACACCATATATTTT.

CDR3: CAWSPSTDTQYF. The DNA for the CDR3 is TGTGCCTGGAGTCCGAGCACAGATACGCAGTATTTT. The rearrangement joins TRBV30 to TRBJ2-3, with D uncertain. From germline, CDR1 is GTSNPN and CDR2 SVGIG (reference sequence). The CDR3 has 12 amino acids. The V gene lost 2 bases and the J gene lost 0 bases, with 3 bases spanning the gap.

CDR3 sequence (DNA): TGTGCCAGCAGCCCGCCCGCGAGGGATACGCAGTATTTT. Residues: CASSPPARDTQYF. The chain couples TRBV3-1 (or the pseudogene TRBV3-2) to TRBJ2-3; D not certain. Germline values: CDR1 LGHDT, CDR2 YNNKEL (reference sequence). The V end lost 4 bases, the J end lost 6 bases, and 11 bases lay between the germline ends. The CDR3 runs to 13 residues.